Below are 5 T cell receptor beta chains sequenced from a single sample in a study of cytomegalovirus exposure and HLA in healthy donors. PCR was performed using 60 Vbeta and 13 Jbeta primers. Sequenced by immunoSEQ multiplex PCR; TCRdb stores in-frame clones only, minus some. The sample contains roughly 140,000 clones, around 78% of which appear only once. Input material: PBMCs. The receptors derive from a young woman in good health and CMV-seropositive.

The V gene is TRBV5-1, the J gene TRBJ1-3; D may be TRBD1 (6 bases). V lost 4 bases to trimming and J lost 2 bases, with 10 bases between them. This CDR3 is built from 14 residues. Germline loops: CDR1 SGHRS, CDR2 YFSETQ. DNA for the CDR3: TGCGCCAGCAGCCTCGGGACAACTGGAAACACCATATATTTT. Amino acids: CASSLGTTGNTIYF.

The chain employs TRBV21-1 and TRBJ2-1; the table's D call, TRBD2, has no DNA check behind it. TRBV21-1 is tagged as a pseudogene. This CDR3 is built from 19 residues. Here the CDR3 DNA reads TGTGCCACCATTTGCGCTAGCGGGGGTTGGATGCTTCCCTACAATGAGCAGTTCTTC. It translates to CATICASGGWMLPYNEQFF.

This clone occurred a few times. CDR3 DNA: TGTGCCAGTAGTATCGGGATGAAGGGAATTGTCGAGCAGTACTTC. Translated, it gives CASSIGMKGIVEQYF. This rearrangement joins TRBV19 to TRBJ2-7; D is possibly TRBD2 (5 bases). V lost 3 bases, J lost 6 bases, and 18 bases lay in between. Germline V gives CDR1 LNHDA, CDR2 SQIVND (reference sequence). The CDR3 covers 15 residues.

V is TRBV15 and J is TRBJ2-5; D not certain. CDR1 and CDR2 from the germline V gene are LNHNV and YYDKDF (reference sequence). V was pared by 4 bases and J by 0 bases, with 3 bases between. This CDR3 comprises 12 residues. CDR3 bases: TGTGCCACCAGCATCAACCAAGAGACCCAGTACTTC. It codes for CATSINQETQYF.

The chain employs TRBV19 and TRBJ2-5; perhaps TRBD1 as D (6 bases). The J call may be incorrect, as the DNA end agrees better with TRBJ2-7. This CDR3 is built from 13 residues. CDR1 LNHDA and CDR2 SQIVND come from the germline V gene (reference sequence). The CDR3 DNA reads TGTGCCAGTAGTATAGACAGGGGCTACGAGCAGTACTTC. Residues: CASSIDRGYEQYF.